Detailed here is one TCR beta chain. No antigen is known for it. This entry is derived from a study of T cell repertoires and Cas9 in healthy adults. Study background: Multi-effector potency, cytotoxicity and lineage were assessed in SpCas9-reactive CD4 and CD8 T cells.

Only in-frame clones appear in the TCRdb table, and some are missing; sequencing was by immunoSEQ multiplex PCR. Of tens of thousands of clones detected, over 85% appear once; the ten largest clones hold around 0.71%. From germline, CDR1 is SNHLY and CDR2 FYNNEI. This CDR3 comprises 15 residues. With V trimmed by 6 bases and J by 5 bases, 9 bases remained unmatched. Study-level results: In vitro, SpCas9-reactive Tregs were reported to curb effector T cell proliferation and function.

The TCR sequence derives from a human donor in good health. V is TRBV2 and J is TRBJ1-2; TRBD1 agrees at 10 bases. Input material: CD4+ effector T cells (CD127+, CD25-, CD137-, CD154-) from PBMCs; culture status not recorded. CDR3 nucleotides: TGTGCCAGCAGGGGACTGGGACAGGGGAGATATGGCTACACCTTC. It codes for CASRGLGQGRYGYTF.